These 25 T cell receptor beta chains share one sample of origin, sequenced in a study of blood T cells in healthy people across ages. PCR was performed a second time for about 6 to 11 cycles using a sample-barcoded 5' primer and a J-beta primer mix. TCRdb ran MiXCR on the 5' RACE reads and lists one entry per CDR3 protein. Counted here are roughly 1.9 million distinct CDR3 sequences, 30% to 40% occurring once; the ten biggest clones make up more than 20%. Source material: blood. The receptors come from a human donor in good health.

The chain uses TRBV20-1 and TRBJ1-1; 7 nucleotides align to TRBD1. Germline CDR1 DFQATT, CDR2 SNEGSKA (reference sequence). V shed 2 bases and J 7 bases; nucleotides not matched to a gene: 1. This CDR3 is 11 amino acids long. As DNA, the CDR3 is TGCAGTGCTAGAAGACAGGGTGAAGCTTTCTTT. Translation gives CSARRQGEAFF.

The chain has TRBV12-3 or TRBV12-4 and TRBJ2-3; tentatively, D is TRBD1 (6 bases). With 3 bases removed from V and 4 bases from J, the gap between germline ends came to 14 bases. The CDR3 is 15 amino acids. CDR3 sequence reads: CASSFGQGSSDTQYF. The DNA of the CDR3 is TGTGCCAGCAGTTTTGGGCAGGGGTCGTCAGATACGCAGTATTTT.

This sequence joins TRBV15 and TRBJ1-1; 8 bases agree with TRBD1. This CDR3 is built from 14 residues. Germline CDR1 LNHNV, CDR2 YYDKDF (reference sequence). The V gene end was trimmed by 7 bases and the J gene end by 3 bases; junction bases not matched to a gene: 7. Written as DNA, the CDR3 is TGTGCCACCACGAAGTTGGGACAGGACACTGAAGCTTTCTTT. This translates into CATTKLGQDTEAFF.

The sample holds many counts of this clonotype. The chain joins TRBV12-3 or TRBV12-4 to TRBJ1-2; D perhaps matches TRBD1 (6 bases). V was cut by 6 bases and J by 2 bases, with 10 bases left in between. The CDR3 loop spans 13 amino acids. The CDR3 bases are TGTGCCAGCAGCTGGACAGAGAACTATGGCTACACCTTC. Translated, it gives CASSWTENYGYTF.

The genes are TRBV6-1 and TRBJ1-2; D perhaps matches TRBD1 (6 bases). This CDR3 is built from 17 residues. V dropped 4 bases and J dropped 4 bases, with 22 bases sitting between them. From germline, CDR1 is MNHNS and CDR2 SASEGT. The CDR3 sequence: CASSARVDSAALYGYTF. The CDR3 region has the DNA TGTGCCAGCAGTGCACGTGTGGACAGTGCAGCACTCTATGGCTACACCTTC.

As to this clonotype: One junction end does not reproduce the germline sequence, and a read error may be involved. CDR3 sequence reads: CAGSPDITYEQYF. The CDR3 bases are TGTGCCGGCTCACCAGATATCACCTACGAGCAGTACTTC. The rearrangement uses TRBV18 and TRBJ2-7; D not certain. The CDR3 sequence is 13 residues long. Germline V gene data show CDR1 as KGHSH and CDR2 as LQKENI. Looking up the rest from reference TRBV18 and TRBJ2-7 gives the full variable domain: NAGVMQNPRHLVRRRGQEARLRCSPMKGHSHVYWYRQLPEEGLKFMVYLQKENIIDESGMPKERFSAEFPKEGPSILRIQQVVRGDSAAYFCAGSPDITYEQYFGPGTRLTVT.

The chain recombines TRBV24-1 with TRBJ2-5, with D perhaps matching TRBD2 (6 bases). Trimming left V 1 base short and J 4 bases short, with 15 bases between. The CDR3 consists of 16 residues. Germline values: CDR1 KGHDR, CDR2 SFDVKD. The CDR3 is CATSDFSRLAAETQYF. In nucleotides, the CDR3 is TGTGCCACCAGTGATTTCTCCAGATTAGCGGCAGAGACCCAGTACTTC.

This chain links TRBV7-9 with TRBJ2-3; TRBD2 agrees at 11 bases. The V and J ends lost 5 bases and 4 bases, in that order; junction bases with no gene match: 8. The CDR3 has 16 amino acids. CDR1 SEHNR and CDR2 FQNEAQ come from the germline V gene (reference sequence). CDR3 protein: CASSPRSGGASDTQYF. DNA of the CDR3: TGTGCCAGCAGCCCCCGTAGCGGGGGGGCGTCAGATACGCAGTATTTT.

The V gene is TRBV28, the J gene TRBJ2-7, with D possibly TRBD2 on 7 matching bases. The CDR3 loop spans 18 amino acids. V was shortened by 2 bases and J by 2 bases, with 22 bases between the two germline ends. The germline CDR1 and CDR2 sequences are MDHEN and SYDVKM. The DNA of the CDR3 is TGTGCCAGCAGTTTAGAGAGGACGGGGGGCTTGAGGGCCTACGAGCAGTACTTC. Protein sequence: CASSLERTGGLRAYEQYF. The entire variable domain, with the rest obtained from reference TRBV28 and TRBJ2-7, is as follows: DVKVTQSSRYLVKRTGEKVFLECVQDMDHENMFWYRQDPGLGLRLIYFSYDVKMKEKGDIPEGYSVSREKKERFSLILESASTNQTSMYLCASSLERTGGLRAYEQYFGPGTRLTVT.

The chain uses TRBV12-3 or TRBV12-4 and TRBJ2-5, with D possibly TRBD2 on 6 matching bases. V was clipped by 8 bases and J by 1 base, with 14 bases between them. The CDR3 spans 14 residues. CDR3 nucleotide sequence: TGTGCCAGCCATCTTGGGGGGTCCCAAGAGACCCAGTACTTC. This gives the protein CASHLGGSQETQYF.

The chain recombines TRBV12-3 or TRBV12-4 with TRBJ2-1; D is perhaps TRBD1 (6 bases). This CDR3 has 14 amino acids. The V end lost 6 bases, the J end lost 5 bases, and 14 bases lay between the germline ends. The CDR3 protein is CASSEGWTDNEQFF. The CDR3 nucleotides read TGTGCCAGCAGCGAAGGGTGGACAGACAATGAGCAGTTCTTC.

This clonotype was detected a few times. The chain links TRBV15 to TRBJ1-1; D is unresolved. The germline V and J ends were trimmed by 0 bases and 11 bases, with 13 bases remaining between them. Germline V gene lookup returns CDR1 LNHNV and CDR2 YYDKDF (reference sequence). The CDR3 length is 13 residues. The CDR3 DNA reads as TGTGCCACCAGCAGAGATATAGTAAGGGCGGCTTTCTTT. This encodes CATSRDIVRAAFF. Full variable domain (missing parts from reference TRBV15 and TRBJ1-1): DAMVIQNPRYQVTQFGKPVTLSCSQTLNHNVMYWYQQKSSQAPKLLFHYYDKDFNNEADTPDNFQSRRPNTSFCFLDIRSPGLGDTAMYLCATSRDIVRAAFFGQGTRLTVV.

This clonotype has only a few counts. The gene calls are TRBV9 and TRBJ2-7, with a weak D call TRBD2 (6 bases). This CDR3 is built from 14 residues. Trimming took 0 bases from V and 5 from J, leaving 12 bases between them. The germline V gene has CDR1 SGDLS and CDR2 YYNGEE. The CDR3 DNA sequence: TGTGCCAGCAGCGTAGGGGAGGTTCTGGACGAGCAGTACTTC. Its protein product is CASSVGEVLDEQYF.

This clonotype was picked up a small number of times. The CDR3 protein is CASSPGVGESNQPQHF. Written as DNA, the CDR3 is TGCGCCAGCAGCCCGGGGGTAGGGGAATCTAATCAGCCCCAGCATTTT. V usage is TRBV4-3 and J usage is TRBJ1-5; D is possibly TRBD1 (5 bases). The length of the CDR3 is 16 residues. Trimming shortened V by 4 bases and J by 4 bases, and 17 bases separated the two germline ends. Germline values: CDR1 LGHNA, CDR2 YSLEER.

This rearrangement joins TRBV25-1 to TRBJ2-4; 8 bases are a match to TRBD1. The CDR3 is 17 amino acids. After removal of 1 base from V and 8 bases from J, the junction contained 13 bases not matched to a gene. Germline V gives CDR1 MGHDK, CDR2 SYGVNS. This CDR3 reads CASSESGMTGERYIQYF. In DNA form, the CDR3 reads TGTGCCAGCAGTGAATCCGGGATGACAGGGGAGAGATACATTCAGTACTTC.

The chain employs TRBV20-1 and TRBJ2-7; 7 bases line up with TRBD1. The CDR3 totals 13 residues. The J segment lost 5 bases and the V segment lost 6 bases, leaving 10 bases of the junction unmatched. Germline V gene data show CDR1 as DFQATT and CDR2 as SNEGSKA (reference sequence). The CDR3 region is CSAPLLGGNEQYF. The CDR3 region has the DNA TGCAGTGCCCCCCTGTTAGGGGGCAACGAGCAGTACTTC.

This chain joins TRBV24-1 and TRBJ1-5; tentatively, D is TRBD1 (5 bases). CDR3 length: 15 residues. Germline CDR1 is KGHDR and CDR2 is SFDVKD. The V and J ends lost 4 bases and 3 bases respectively, with 12 bases between them. The CDR3 DNA is TGTGCCACCAGTGAGGGGCACAGAAACAATCAGCCCCAGCATTTT. It codes for CATSEGHRNNQPQHF.

The V call is TRBV5-6, the J call TRBJ2-3; 7 bases align to TRBD1. In germline, CDR1 is SGHDT, CDR2 YYEEEE. With 4 bases clipped from V and 2 bases from J, the junction kept 13 bases outside the gene matches. This CDR3 is built from 17 residues. The CDR3 reads CASSAGVGTENTDTQYF. Here the CDR3 DNA reads TGTGCCAGCAGCGCCGGGGTAGGGACAGAAAACACAGATACGCAGTATTTT.

This sequence joins TRBV7-2 and TRBJ1-2; maybe TRBD1 (5 bases). This CDR3 has 16 residues. V was clipped by 5 bases and J by 1 base, with 17 bases between them. CDR1 and CDR2 (germline): SGHTA, FQGNSA. The CDR3 is CASSPSRGRVNYGYTF. CDR3 DNA: TGTGCCAGCAGCCCTTCGAGGGGCAGGGTTAACTATGGCTACACCTTC.

The V gene is TRBV30, the J gene TRBJ1-5; D is possibly TRBD1 (5 bases). This CDR3 contains 13 residues. In germline, CDR1 is GTSNPN, CDR2 SVGIG (reference sequence). Trimming left V 0 bases short and J 7 bases short, with 10 bases between. In nucleotides, the CDR3 is TGTGCCTGGAGTGTATCAGGGCGGCAGCCCCAGCATTTT. Protein sequence: CAWSVSGRQPQHF.

The CDR3 nucleotides read TGTGCCAGCCACACGACAGGTGTCCCCTCTGGGGCCAACGTCCTGACTTTC. Encoded protein: CASHTTGVPSGANVLTF. The rearrangement links TRBV19 to TRBJ2-6; the D gene is possibly TRBD1 (6 bases). Germline CDR1 reads LNHDA; CDR2 reads SQIVND (reference sequence). Trimming shortened V by 9 bases and J by 0 bases, and 18 bases separated the two germline ends. This CDR3 comprises 17 residues.

This clonotype occurred once. The V gene is TRBV4-3, the J gene TRBJ2-5, with 9 bases lining up with TRBD2. With V trimmed by 1 base and J by 4 bases, 7 bases remained unmatched. The CDR3 covers 16 residues. Germline V gene sequence: CDR1 LGHNA, CDR2 YSLEER. The chain's CDR3 is CASSQGGAGGLETQYF. The CDR3 DNA is TGCGCCAGCAGCCAAGGAGGGGCGGGGGGGCTAGAGACCCAGTACTTC.

The chain has TRBV28 and TRBJ1-5; 7 bases agree with TRBD1. The CDR3 runs to 14 residues. Germline lookup yields CDR1 MDHEN and CDR2 SYDVKM. V shed 5 bases, J shed 5 bases, and the junction held 6 bases outside the gene matches. The CDR3 sequence: CASSLPGGHQPQHF. The DNA of the CDR3 is TGTGCCAGCAGTCTGCCAGGGGGGCATCAGCCCCAGCATTTT.

The chain joins TRBV7-2 to TRBJ2-1; TRBD1 agrees at 9 bases. The CDR3 is made up of 13 amino acids. Germline trimming cut 5 bases from V and 7 bases from J; bases unmatched to any gene: 3. Germline V CDR1 and CDR2: SGHTA, FQGNSA. The CDR3 DNA sequence: TGTGCCAGCAGCGGACAGGGGAATAATGAGCAGTTCTTC. This codes for CASSGQGNNEQFF.

This chain joins TRBV6-5 and TRBJ1-4; D remains unclear. CDR3 length equals 12 residues. Germline V gene sequence: CDR1 MNHEY, CDR2 SVGAGI. V was trimmed by 6 bases and J by 7 bases, leaving 9 bases between them. Written as DNA, the CDR3 is TGTGCCAGCAGCGGAGGCCCTGAAAAACTGTTTTTT. The encoded protein is CASSGGPEKLFF.